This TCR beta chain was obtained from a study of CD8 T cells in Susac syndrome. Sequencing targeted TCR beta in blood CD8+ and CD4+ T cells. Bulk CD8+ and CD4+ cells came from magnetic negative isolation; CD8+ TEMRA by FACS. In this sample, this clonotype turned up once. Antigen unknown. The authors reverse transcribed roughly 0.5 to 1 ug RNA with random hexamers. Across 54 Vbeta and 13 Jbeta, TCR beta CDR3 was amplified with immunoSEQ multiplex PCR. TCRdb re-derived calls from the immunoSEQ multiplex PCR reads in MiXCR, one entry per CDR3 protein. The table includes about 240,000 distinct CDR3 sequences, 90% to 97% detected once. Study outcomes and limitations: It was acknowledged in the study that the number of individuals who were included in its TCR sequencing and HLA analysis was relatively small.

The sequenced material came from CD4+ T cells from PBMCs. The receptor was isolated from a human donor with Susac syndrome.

CDR3 sequence (DNA): TGTGCCACCTCTCGGGGCCCGGAGACCCAGTACTTC. Translation gives CATSRGPETQYF. The chain has TRBV5-4 and TRBJ2-5, with D perhaps being TRBD1 or TRBD2 (5 bases each). The CDR3 is 12 amino acids. The V and J ends lost 9 bases and 5 bases respectively, with 14 bases between them. Germline V gives CDR1 SGHNT, CDR2 YYREEE (reference sequence).